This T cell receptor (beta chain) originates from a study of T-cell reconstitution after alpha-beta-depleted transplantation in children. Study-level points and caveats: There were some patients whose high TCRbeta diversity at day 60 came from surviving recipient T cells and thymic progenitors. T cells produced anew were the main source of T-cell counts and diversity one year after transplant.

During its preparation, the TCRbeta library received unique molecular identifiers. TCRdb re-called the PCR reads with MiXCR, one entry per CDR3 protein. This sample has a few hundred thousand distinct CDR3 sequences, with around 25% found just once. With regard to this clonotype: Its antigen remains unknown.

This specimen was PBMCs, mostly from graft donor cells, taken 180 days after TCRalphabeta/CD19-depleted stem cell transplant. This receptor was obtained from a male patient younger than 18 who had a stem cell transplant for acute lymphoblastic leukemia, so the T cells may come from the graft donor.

The CDR3 DNA follows: TGTGCCAGCAGAGATGGGAGAAACACCATATATTTT. This encodes CASRDGRNTIYF. The chain joins TRBV27 to TRBJ1-3, with D uncertain. This CDR3 is built from 12 residues. CDR1 MNHEY and CDR2 SMNVEV come from the germline V gene (reference sequence). Trimming pared 6 bases from V and 5 bases from J, leaving 8 bases between.